These 25 T cell receptor beta chains share one sample of origin, sequenced in a study of blood T cell repertoires in COVID-19. The table came from immunoSEQ multiplex PCR; TCRdb's copy has only in-frame clones and leaves some out. The data show about 370,000 clones, 89% seen once. Sequencing was done on a sample of peripheral blood. The source of these receptors is a woman between 25 and 40 years old with COVID-19, enrolled during active disease.

The chain is built from TRBV5-1 and TRBJ1-3; D is ambiguous. The CDR3 has 17 amino acids. The ends were cut back, 2 bases at V and 4 bases at J, with 19 bases in the middle. The germline CDR1 and CDR2 sequences are SGHRS and YFSETQ. The CDR3: CASSLIGGLLVGNTIYF. Here the CDR3 DNA reads TGCGCCAGCAGCTTAATCGGCGGCTTATTGGTAGGAAACACCATATATTTT. The entire variable domain, with the rest obtained from reference TRBV5-1 and TRBJ1-3, is as follows: KAGVTQTPRYLIKTRGQQVTLSCSPISGHRSVSWYQQTPGQGLQFLFEYFSETQRNKGNFPGRFSGRQFSNSRSEMNVSTLELGDSALYLCASSLIGGLLVGNTIYFGEGSWLTVV.

The chain has TRBV6-2 or TRBV6-3 and TRBJ2-5; unclear D gene. Per the germline V gene, CDR1 is MNHEY and CDR2 is SVGEGT. Trimming shortened V by 0 bases and J by 5 bases, and 10 bases separated the two germline ends. This CDR3 region has 14 residues. CDR3 nucleotide sequence: TGTGCCAGCAGTTACTCTCCAATTCGGGAGACCCAGTACTTC. Translated: CASSYSPIRETQYF.

Here the CDR3 reads CASSQDRLGASNQPQHF. Written as DNA, the CDR3 is TGCGCCAGCAGCCAAGATCGTTTGGGGGCGTCTAATCAGCCCCAGCATTTT. This rearrangement joins TRBV4-1 to TRBJ1-5, with D tentatively TRBD1 (6 bases). The V end lost 0 bases, the J end lost 4 bases, and 16 bases lay between the germline ends. CDR3 length: 17 residues. CDR1 is MGHRA and CDR2 is YSYEKL in the germline V gene.

The chain employs TRBV27 and TRBJ2-7; a weak D match, TRBD2 (6 bases). CDR3 size: 12 residues. The V and J ends lost 5 bases and 4 bases respectively, with 9 bases between them. Per the germline V gene, CDR1 is MNHEY and CDR2 is SMNVEV (reference sequence). CDR3 nucleotides: TGTGCCAGCAGTCCCGGGGGTTACGAGCAGTACTTC. It is translated as CASSPGGYEQYF.

V gene TRBV5-1 combines with J gene TRBJ2-7, with D unclear. CDR1 SGHRS and CDR2 YFSETQ come from the germline V gene. V lost 1 base, J lost 5 bases, and 10 bases lay in between. The CDR3 contains 13 residues. The CDR3 protein is CASSLTLTHEQYV. Written as DNA, the CDR3 is TGCGCCAGCAGCTTGACACTAACCCACGAGCAGTACGTC.

With regard to this clone: Additional DNA sequences in this sample encode the identical CDR3. The rearrangement links TRBV7-2 to TRBJ2-7, with D possibly being TRBD2 (6 bases). The V end was cut by 5 bases, the J end by 3 bases, with 14 bases between. This CDR3 region has 14 residues. Germline loops: CDR1 SGHTA, CDR2 FQGNSA. This chain's CDR3 is CASSPGGTLYEQYV. The CDR3 DNA follows: TGTGCCAGCAGCCCGGGCGGGACTCTCTACGAGCAGTACGTC.

The chain recombines TRBV5-1 with TRBJ1-1, with D uncertain. CDR1 SGHRS and CDR2 YFSETQ come from the germline V gene. The CDR3 is 14 amino acids. The V and J ends lost 2 bases and 6 bases respectively, with 14 bases between them. The CDR3 DNA reads as TGCGCCAGCAGCTTTGGCCTAGGTCTCCCTGAAGCTTTCTTT. As protein: CASSFGLGLPEAFF.

This clone is a singleton in its sample. J is TRBJ2-7 and V is TRBV4-3; D might be TRBD2 (6 bases). Trimming removed 8 bases from V and 5 bases from J, with 22 bases in between. Looked up from germline, CDR1 is LGHNA and CDR2 is YSLEER. CDR3 size: 15 residues. The CDR3 DNA is TGCGCCAGCGGAGGCGGGGTGAGGGATCCCCACGAGCAGTACGTC. Translated, it gives CASGGGVRDPHEQYV.

This clone was recorded once. The rearrangement links TRBV9 to TRBJ1-1; 7 bases agree with TRBD1. This CDR3 has 13 amino acids. Per germline, CDR1 SGDLS and CDR2 YYNGEE. J lost 2 bases, V lost 5 bases, and 3 bases had no gene match. CDR3 residues: CASSWDSNTEAFF. The CDR3 nucleotides are TGTGCCAGCAGTTGGGACAGTAACACTGAAGCTTTCTTT. Variable domain in full (rest from reference TRBV9 and TRBJ1-1): DSGVTQTPKHLITATGQRVTLRCSPRSGDLSVYWYQQSLDQGLQFLIQYYNGEERAKGNILERFSAQQFPDLHSELNLSSLELGDSALYFCASSWDSNTEAFFGQGTRLTVV.

This chain connects TRBV28 to TRBJ2-3; D is perhaps TRBD1 (5 bases). There are 14 residues in the CDR3. V was cut by 5 bases and J by 5 bases, with 14 bases left in between. CDR1 is MDHEN and CDR2 is SYDVKM in the germline V gene. The CDR3 nucleotides are TGTGCCAGCAGTAGGGGCCAACGGGTAGATACGCAGTATTTT. It yields the protein CASSRGQRVDTQYF.

The genes are TRBV10-1 and TRBJ2-7; TRBD1 is a possible D gene (5 bases). This CDR3 is built from 13 residues. CDR1 and CDR2 from the germline V gene are WNHNN and SYGVQD (reference sequence). Trimming pared 3 bases from V and 3 bases from J, leaving 9 bases between. Written as DNA, the CDR3 is TGCGCCAGCAGTGATCACGACAGCTACGAGCAGTACTTC. It translates to CASSDHDSYEQYF.

This chain uses TRBV28 with TRBJ2-1; 7 nucleotides agree with TRBD2. Trimming at V came to 5 bases and at J to 4 bases, leaving 8 bases not matched to a gene. The CDR3 runs 15 residues. The germline V gene encodes CDR1 MDHEN and CDR2 SYDVKM. The CDR3 nucleotides read TGTGCCAGCAGTAAAAGCAGCGGGACTTACAATGAGCAGTTCTTC. Protein sequence: CASSKSSGTYNEQFF.

The rearrangement joins TRBV6-8 to TRBJ2-7, with 7 bases that match TRBD2. This CDR3 is 14 amino acids long. With V trimmed by 2 bases and J by 6 bases, 7 bases remained unmatched. Germline values: CDR1 MNHGY, CDR2 SAAAGT. CDR3 amino acids: CASSYGLGLCEQYV. In DNA, the CDR3 is TGTGCCAGCAGTTACGGACTAGGTCTTTGCGAGCAGTACGTC.

The chain has TRBV4-1 and TRBJ2-1; no firm D call. CDR3 length: 13 amino acids. CDR1 is MGHRA and CDR2 is YSYEKL in the germline V gene. The V and J ends lost 2 bases and 8 bases respectively, with 10 bases between them. CDR3 nucleotide sequence: TGCGCCAGCAGCCAACCCGGCCGGGATGAGCAGTTCTTC. This sequence encodes CASSQPGRDEQFF.

Here the CDR3 reads CASIAKWRSNTGELFF. The CDR3 DNA reads TGTGCCAGTATCGCGAAATGGCGGTCGAACACCGGGGAGCTGTTTTTT. This chain connects TRBV19 to TRBJ2-2; D call uncertain. The V gene's germline CDR1 is LNHDA and CDR2 SQIVND (reference sequence). This CDR3 comprises 16 residues. The V end lost 7 bases, the J end lost 0 bases, and 15 bases lay between the germline ends.

This sequence joins TRBV2 and TRBJ1-1; D is ambiguous. Trimming took 4 bases from V and 4 from J, leaving 19 bases between them. Germline values: CDR1 SNHLY, CDR2 FYNNEI. There are 16 residues in the CDR3. This CDR3 reads CASSVEGPGLGTEAFF. Here the CDR3 DNA reads TGTGCCAGCAGTGTCGAGGGTCCCGGGTTGGGCACTGAAGCTTTCTTT.

The chain employs TRBV6-5 and TRBJ1-1; the D gene is possibly TRBD1 (5 bases). The V and J ends lost 5 bases and 4 bases respectively, with 17 bases between them. The CDR3 has 15 residues. CDR1 and CDR2 (germline): MNHEY, SVGAGI. The chain's CDR3 is CASSLIPGRGTEAFF. CDR3 in DNA: TGTGCCAGCAGTCTTATCCCAGGGCGTGGCACTGAAGCTTTCTTT.

This clone appeared a single time. This chain connects TRBV18 to TRBJ2-3, with a possible D match to TRBD1 (6 bases). CDR3 length: 12 amino acids. CDR1 KGHSH and CDR2 LQKENI come from the germline V gene. V was trimmed by 3 bases and J by 6 bases, leaving 7 bases between them. CDR3 DNA: TGTGCCAGCTCACCTACAGGGGATACGCAGTATTTT. Translating it yields CASSPTGDTQYF.

This clone was recorded only once. Other DNA variants within this sample encode the same CDR3. Written as DNA, the CDR3 is TGTGCCAGCAGGCCGGACAGGGAGAACACTGAAGCTTTCTTT. Translating it yields CASRPDRENTEAFF. The chain is built from TRBV28 and TRBJ1-1, with TRBD1 identical over 8 bases. This CDR3 spans 14 amino acids. The germline V gene has CDR1 MDHEN and CDR2 SYDVKM. Trimming removed 6 bases from V and 1 base from J; junction bases left unmatched: 4.

The gene calls are TRBV28 and TRBJ1-2; D is uncertain. Per germline, CDR1 MDHEN and CDR2 SYDVKM. This CDR3 region has 14 residues. Trimming removed 6 bases from V and 8 bases from J, with 19 bases in between. In DNA form, the CDR3 reads TGTGCCAGCAGACCCGGACTCACCCGATCGGGCTACACCTTC. Translating gives CASRPGLTRSGYTF.

This chain uses TRBV7-6 with TRBJ1-3; TRBD1 matches 7 bases. This CDR3 spans 16 amino acids. V lost 2 bases, J lost 2 bases, and 6 bases stayed unmatched. Germline CDR1 is SGHVS and CDR2 is FNYEAQ. The CDR3: CASSLKRQGAGNTIYF. The CDR3 DNA reads as TGTGCCAGCAGCTTAAAGCGGCAGGGGGCTGGAAACACCATATATTTT. The full variable domain, rest sourced from reference TRBV7-6 and TRBJ1-3, is GAGVSQSPRYKVTKRGQDVALRCDPISGHVSLYWYRQALGQGPEFLTYFNYEAQQDKSGLPNDRFSAERPEGSISTLTIQRTEQRDSAMYRCASSLKRQGAGNTIYFGEGSWLTVV.

The rearrangement uses TRBV9 and TRBJ1-1; perhaps TRBD1 as D (5 bases). The CDR3 sequence is 15 residues long. Germline V lookup: CDR1 SGDLS, CDR2 YYNGEE. Trimming removed 0 bases at V and 0 bases at J, with 9 bases between. CDR3: CASSVARQMNTEAFF. In nucleotides, the CDR3 is TGTGCCAGCAGCGTAGCGAGACAGATGAACACTGAAGCTTTCTTT.

The chain links TRBV7-9 to TRBJ2-1; 8 bases fit TRBD1. Trimming removed 5 bases from V and 0 bases from J; junction bases left unmatched: 9. Germline-derived CDR1 and CDR2 are SEHNR and FQNEAQ (reference sequence). This CDR3 has 17 amino acids. Here the CDR3 DNA reads TGTGCCAGCAGCCTCAGACAGGGGACGAGCTCCTACAATGAGCAGTTCTTC. Its protein product is CASSLRQGTSSYNEQFF.

The chain is built from TRBV6-5 and TRBJ2-2; D is perhaps TRBD2 (5 bases). CDR1 MNHEY and CDR2 SVGAGI come from the germline V gene. Trimming removed 10 bases at V and 5 bases at J, with 20 bases between. This CDR3 has 15 residues. The CDR3 protein is CATIGRASGTGELFF. CDR3 sequence (DNA): TGTGCCACCATAGGGCGGGCCTCGGGGACCGGGGAGCTGTTTTTT.

In nucleotides, the CDR3 is TGCGCCAGCAGCTGGGGAGTAGGCTCCTATAATTCACCCCTCCACTTT. Encoded protein: CASSWGVGSYNSPLHF. V usage is TRBV4-1 and J usage is TRBJ1-6; D not certain. The CDR3 is made up of 16 amino acids. CDR1 and CDR2 (germline): MGHRA, YSYEKL. Trimming stripped 5 bases from V and 0 bases from J, with 11 bases between.